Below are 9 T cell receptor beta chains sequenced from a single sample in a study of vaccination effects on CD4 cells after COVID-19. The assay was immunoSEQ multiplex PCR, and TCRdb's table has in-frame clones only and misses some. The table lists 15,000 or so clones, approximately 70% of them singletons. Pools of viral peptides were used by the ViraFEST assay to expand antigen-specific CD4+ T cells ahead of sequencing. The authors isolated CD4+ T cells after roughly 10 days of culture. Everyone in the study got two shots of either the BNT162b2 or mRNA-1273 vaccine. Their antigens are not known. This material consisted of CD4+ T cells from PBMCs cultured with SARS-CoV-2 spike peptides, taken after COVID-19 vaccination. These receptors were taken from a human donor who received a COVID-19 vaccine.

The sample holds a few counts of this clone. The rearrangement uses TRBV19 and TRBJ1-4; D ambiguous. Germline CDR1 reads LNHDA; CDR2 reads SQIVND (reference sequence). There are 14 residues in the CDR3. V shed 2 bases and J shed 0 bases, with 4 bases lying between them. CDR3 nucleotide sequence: TGTGCCAGTAGTATATCGGCAACTAATGAAAAACTGTTTTTT. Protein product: CASSISATNEKLFF.

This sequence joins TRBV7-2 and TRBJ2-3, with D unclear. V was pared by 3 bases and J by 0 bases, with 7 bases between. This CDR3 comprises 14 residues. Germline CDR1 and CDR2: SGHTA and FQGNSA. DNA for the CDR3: TGTGCCAGCAGCTTTGGCTCTAGCACAGATACGCAGTATTTT. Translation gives CASSFGSSTDTQYF.

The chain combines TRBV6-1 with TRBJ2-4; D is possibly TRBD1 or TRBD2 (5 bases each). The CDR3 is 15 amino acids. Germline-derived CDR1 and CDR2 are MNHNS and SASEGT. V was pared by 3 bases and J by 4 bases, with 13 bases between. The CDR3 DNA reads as TGTGCCAGCAGTGAGTTCCGGGACGGGAAAAACATTCAGTACTTC. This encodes CASSEFRDGKNIQYF.

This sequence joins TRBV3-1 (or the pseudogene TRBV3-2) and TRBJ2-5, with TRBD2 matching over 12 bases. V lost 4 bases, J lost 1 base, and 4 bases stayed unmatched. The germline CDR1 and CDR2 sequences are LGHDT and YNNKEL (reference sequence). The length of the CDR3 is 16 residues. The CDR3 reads CASSLTSGGRQETQYF. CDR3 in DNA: TGTGCCAGCAGCCTGACTAGCGGGGGCCGCCAAGAGACCCAGTACTTC.

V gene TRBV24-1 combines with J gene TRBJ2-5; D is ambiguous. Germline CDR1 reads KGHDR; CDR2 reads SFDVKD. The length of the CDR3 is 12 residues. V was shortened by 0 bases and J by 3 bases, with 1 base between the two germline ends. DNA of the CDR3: TGTGCCACCAGTGATTTGGAAGAGACCCAGTACTTC. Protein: CATSDLEETQYF.

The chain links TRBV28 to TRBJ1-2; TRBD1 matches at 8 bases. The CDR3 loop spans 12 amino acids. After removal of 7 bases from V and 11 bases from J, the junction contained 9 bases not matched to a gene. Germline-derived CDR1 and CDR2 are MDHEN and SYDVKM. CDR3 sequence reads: CASKESGGAYTF. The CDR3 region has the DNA TGTGCCAGCAAAGAATCAGGGGGCGCATACACCTTC.

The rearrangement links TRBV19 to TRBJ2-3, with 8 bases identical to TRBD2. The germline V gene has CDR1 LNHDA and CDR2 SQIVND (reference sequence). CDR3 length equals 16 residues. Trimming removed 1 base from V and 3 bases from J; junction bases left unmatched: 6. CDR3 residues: CASSIGSGRTTDTQYF. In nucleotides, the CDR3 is TGTGCCAGTAGTATAGGGAGCGGGAGAACGACAGATACGCAGTATTTT.

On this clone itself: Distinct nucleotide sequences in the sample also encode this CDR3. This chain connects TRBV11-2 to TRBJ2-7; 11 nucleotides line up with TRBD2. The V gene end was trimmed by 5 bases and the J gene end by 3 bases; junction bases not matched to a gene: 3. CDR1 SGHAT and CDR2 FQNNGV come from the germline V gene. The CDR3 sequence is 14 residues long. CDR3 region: CASSPGTSGYEQYF. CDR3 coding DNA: TGTGCCAGCAGCCCTGGGACTAGCGGCTACGAGCAGTACTTC.

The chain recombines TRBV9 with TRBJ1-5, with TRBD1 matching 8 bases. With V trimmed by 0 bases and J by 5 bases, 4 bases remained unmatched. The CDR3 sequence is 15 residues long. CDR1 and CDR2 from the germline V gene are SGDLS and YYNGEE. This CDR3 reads CASSVGQGAYQPQHF. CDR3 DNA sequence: TGTGCCAGCAGCGTAGGTCAGGGGGCATATCAGCCCCAGCATTTT.